The 30 T cell receptor beta chains listed next were all sequenced from one sample in a study of blood T cell repertoires in COVID-19. Profiling relied on immunoSEQ multiplex PCR, and the TCRdb table lists in-frame clones only, not all of them. The sample includes about 160,000 clones, about four fifths seen only once; the top ten take approximately 9.9%. Sample: peripheral blood. These receptors were obtained from a man between 60 and 75 years old with active or convalescent COVID-19.

The chain has TRBV2 and TRBJ2-1, with D possibly matching TRBD1 (5 bases). Trimming stripped 8 bases from V and 6 bases from J, with 14 bases between. There are 13 residues in the CDR3. Germline V gene sequence: CDR1 SNHLY, CDR2 FYNNEI. The CDR3 sequence is CASGANQGNEQFF. CDR3 sequence (DNA): TGTGCCAGCGGAGCCAACCAGGGCAATGAGCAGTTCTTC.

V and J are TRBV5-1 and TRBJ1-5; 8 nucleotides line up with TRBD1. This CDR3 spans 14 amino acids. Germline CDR1 reads SGHRS; CDR2 reads YFSETQ. Trimming took 0 bases from V and 8 from J; bases not matched to a gene: 4. CDR3 DNA sequence: TGCGCCAGCAGCTTGGCAGGGGGCGGTGAGCCCCAGCATTTT. Its protein is CASSLAGGGEPQHF.

The CDR3 loop is CASSIGLAGVDTQYF. The CDR3 nucleotides are TGTGCCAGCTCCATCGGACTAGCGGGGGTGGATACGCAGTATTTT. The J gene is TRBJ2-3, the V gene TRBV18; 13 bases fit TRBD2. Germline V gives CDR1 KGHSH, CDR2 LQKENI. Losses at the gene ends were 6 bases for V and 6 bases for J; bases not matched to a gene: 6. The CDR3 consists of 15 residues.

This rearrangement joins TRBV18 to TRBJ2-1; 7 nucleotides agree with TRBD2. The CDR3 sequence is 15 residues long. V trimming: 3 bases; J trimming: 9 bases; junction bases outside the gene matches: 11. Germline CDR1 is KGHSH and CDR2 is LQKENI. CDR3 DNA: TGTGCCAGCTCACCCCCGGGCCCAAAGCGGGGTGAGCAGTTCTTC. Protein sequence: CASSPPGPKRGEQFF.

This chain uses TRBV11-2 with TRBJ2-7; D unresolved. This CDR3 spans 12 amino acids. Germline V gene data show CDR1 as SGHAT and CDR2 as FQNNGV. V lost 1 base, J lost 4 bases, and 5 bases lay in between. The CDR3 loop is CASSLATYEQYF. CDR3 nucleotides: TGTGCCAGCAGCTTAGCGACTTACGAGCAGTACTTC.

V gene TRBV9 combines with J gene TRBJ2-1; 8 bases align to TRBD2. The CDR3 runs to 14 residues. Germline assignment: CDR1 SGDLS and CDR2 YYNGEE. Trimming took 2 bases from V and 4 from J; bases not matched to a gene: 2. CDR3 in DNA: TGTGCCAGCAGCGTTTCTAGCGGGTACAATGAGCAGTTCTTC. Encoded protein: CASSVSSGYNEQFF.

The J gene is TRBJ2-2, the V gene TRBV5-1, with 7 bases aligning to TRBD2. The CDR3 runs to 19 residues. V was clipped by 1 base and J by 3 bases; unmatched bases: 15. In germline, CDR1 is SGHRS, CDR2 YFSETQ. CDR3 DNA: TGCGCCAGCAGCTTGAGGGCGCTAGCGGACCCTTGGGACACCGGGGAGCTGTTTTTT. Translation gives CASSLRALADPWDTGELFF.

The rearrangement links TRBV10-3 to TRBJ1-1; 10 bases are shared with TRBD1. Germline V gene sequence: CDR1 ENHRY, CDR2 SYGVKD. The CDR3 length is 16 residues. V lost 6 bases to trimming and J lost 1 base; unmatched junction nucleotides: 8. CDR3 protein: CAIRWGQGSKNTEAFF. CDR3 sequence (DNA): TGTGCCATCAGGTGGGGACAGGGGAGTAAGAACACTGAAGCTTTCTTT.

The rearrangement links TRBV11-2 to TRBJ1-1; the match to TRBD1 covers 11 bases. This CDR3 has 14 amino acids. Germline V gene lookup returns CDR1 SGHAT and CDR2 FQNNGV. J gave up 7 bases and V 4 bases, and 5 bases lay outside the gene matches. The CDR3 DNA reads TGTGCCAGCAGCTGGACAGGGGGCGAGGATGAAGCTTTCTTT. This translates into CASSWTGGEDEAFF.

Concerning this clone itself: The identical CDR3 is also encoded by other nucleotide sequences in the sample. V usage is TRBV19 and J usage is TRBJ2-1; 8 bases agree with TRBD2. J was trimmed by 2 bases and V by 6 bases; bases with no gene match: 6. In germline, CDR1 is LNHDA, CDR2 SQIVND (reference sequence). The CDR3 contains 15 residues. CDR3 in DNA: TGTGCCAGTAGGGGCACTAGCGGCGCCTACAATGAGCAGTTCTTC. This gives the protein CASRGTSGAYNEQFF.

V gene TRBV27 combines with J gene TRBJ2-1; 10 bases match TRBD2. Germline-derived CDR1 and CDR2 are MNHEY and SMNVEV (reference sequence). V trimming: 5 bases; J trimming: 4 bases; junction bases outside the gene matches: 5. The CDR3 spans 15 residues. The CDR3 region is CASSRSGRRYNEQFF. In DNA, the CDR3 is TGTGCCAGCAGTCGTAGCGGGAGGCGGTACAATGAGCAGTTCTTC.

This clone was found a few times. The chain couples TRBV5-1 to TRBJ1-4, with 10 bases lining up with TRBD1. V shed 4 bases, J shed 5 bases, and the junction held 5 bases outside the gene matches. From germline, CDR1 is SGHRS and CDR2 YFSETQ. The CDR3 has 15 residues. The CDR3 DNA follows: TGCGCCAGCAGCCCCTTGGACAGGGGGAATGAAAAACTGTTTTTT. Its translation is CASSPLDRGNEKLFF.

The rearrangement uses TRBV28 and TRBJ2-7; TRBD1 matches at 8 bases. Per the germline V gene, CDR1 is MDHEN and CDR2 is SYDVKM. The ends lost 8 bases at V and 2 bases at J; junction bases unmatched: 5. The CDR3 covers 13 residues. CDR3 amino acids: CASYGQGPYEQYF. CDR3 bases: TGTGCCAGCTACGGACAGGGACCCTACGAGCAGTACTTC.

The chain has TRBV5-6 and TRBJ1-5, with D hard to call. This CDR3 is 15 amino acids long. The V and J ends lost 3 bases and 2 bases respectively, with 12 bases between them. Germline V CDR1 and CDR2: SGHDT, YYEEEE. CDR3 amino acids: CASSSTGSGNQPQHF. CDR3 coding DNA: TGTGCCAGCAGCTCGACGGGTAGTGGCAATCAGCCCCAGCATTTT.

The chain carries TRBV15 and TRBJ2-1, with 10 nucleotides matching TRBD2. The CDR3 covers 14 residues. Germline assignment: CDR1 LNHNV and CDR2 YYDKDF (reference sequence). Unmatched junction bases numbered 6, after V lost 5 bases and J lost 8 bases. The CDR3 sequence: CATSAGLATDEQFF. CDR3 DNA: TGTGCCACCAGCGCGGGACTAGCGACCGATGAGCAGTTCTTC.

The rearrangement joins TRBV7-3 to TRBJ1-2; maybe TRBD1 (6 bases). The CDR3 runs 13 residues. Trimming shortened V by 2 bases and J by 9 bases, and 13 bases separated the two germline ends. Germline CDR1 is SGHTA and CDR2 is FQGTGA. CDR3 protein: CASSLGEGESYTF. In nucleotides, the CDR3 is TGTGCCAGCAGCTTAGGGGAGGGGGAAAGCTACACCTTC.

J is TRBJ2-3 and V is TRBV7-3; TRBD2 is a possible D gene (6 bases). Germline-derived CDR1 and CDR2 are SGHTA and FQGTGA. The V end lost 1 base, the J end lost 0 bases, and 8 bases lay between the germline ends. This CDR3 is 15 amino acids long. CDR3 in amino acids: CASSLNGGSTDTQYF. DNA of the CDR3: TGTGCCAGCAGCTTAAATGGGGGGAGCACAGATACGCAGTATTTT.

The V gene is TRBV2, the J gene TRBJ2-6; D possibly corresponds to TRBD2 (5 bases). Germline V gene lookup returns CDR1 SNHLY and CDR2 FYNNEI. V was pared by 4 bases and J by 2 bases, with 12 bases between. The CDR3 is made up of 16 amino acids. The DNA of the CDR3 is TGTGCCAGCAGTGGCGGCGGACTTACTGGGGCCAACGTCCTGACTTTC. It yields the protein CASSGGGLTGANVLTF.

As concerns this clone: The sample holds other DNA sequences that translate to the same CDR3. The rearrangement links TRBV2 to TRBJ2-7; TRBD1 agrees at 10 bases. Germline-derived CDR1 and CDR2 are SNHLY and FYNNEI. J lost 5 bases, V lost 6 bases, and 4 bases had no gene match. The CDR3 totals 13 residues. This CDR3 reads CASSRDRGDEQYF. The CDR3 DNA is TGTGCCAGCAGCCGGGACAGGGGTGACGAGCAGTACTTC.

The sample holds a few counts of this clone. V is TRBV29-1 and J is TRBJ2-7, with a weak D call TRBD2 (5 bases). V was shortened by 4 bases and J by 3 bases, with 19 bases between the two germline ends. The V gene's germline CDR1 is SQVTM and CDR2 ANQGSEA. This CDR3 has 15 residues. The CDR3 region is CSVGGFPGNVYEQYF. DNA for the CDR3: TGCAGCGTTGGAGGCTTTCCGGGGAACGTCTACGAGCAGTACTTC.

This chain uses TRBV5-1 with TRBJ2-7; 8 bases match TRBD2. This CDR3 has 15 residues. Germline V gene lookup returns CDR1 SGHRS and CDR2 YFSETQ. The ends lost 3 bases at V and 6 bases at J; junction bases unmatched: 11. The CDR3 region has the DNA TGCGCCAGCAGCTCGGTAAGCGGGAGTCTGGGCGAGCAGTACTTC. This gives the protein CASSSVSGSLGEQYF.

The chain recombines TRBV4-1 with TRBJ1-2; possible D gene TRBD1, 5 bases. The CDR3 consists of 14 residues. V was clipped by 3 bases and J by 3 bases, with 11 bases between them. The germline V gene encodes CDR1 MGHRA and CDR2 YSYEKL. The DNA for the CDR3 is TGCGCCAGCAGCCAGGGAGGAGGGGACTATGGCTACACCTTC. Translating it yields CASSQGGGDYGYTF.

This clone was seen a few times. No conserved phenylalanine or tryptophan is present at the end of the CDR3, so a read error is the likely explanation. The limits of the CDR3 on the DNA are not certain, so only TCRdb's listed CDR3 is given. The chain links TRBV19 to TRBJ1-2; the table's TRBD1 call for D was not verified on the DNA. The CDR3 is 11 amino acids long, termini counted. Germline values: CDR1 LNHDA, CDR2 SQIVND (reference sequence). Here the CDR3 reads CASSTEDRGAK.

CDR3 DNA: TGTGCCAGCAGCCAAGACTTTTTCTATGGCTACACCTTC. Protein product: CASSQDFFYGYTF. The V gene is TRBV6-2 or TRBV6-3, the J gene TRBJ1-2; D is uncertain. This CDR3 comprises 13 residues. CDR1 MNHEY and CDR2 SVGEGT come from the germline V gene. V was clipped by 6 bases and J by 4 bases, with 12 bases between them.

The CDR3 loop reads CAISESGARQPQHF. CDR3 DNA: TGTGCCATCAGTGAGTCGGGGGCTAGGCAGCCCCAGCATTTT. V gene TRBV10-3 combines with J gene TRBJ1-5; D is perhaps TRBD1 (6 bases). V shed 0 bases and J shed 7 bases, with 10 bases lying between them. Germline V CDR1 and CDR2: ENHRY, SYGVKD. This CDR3 comprises 14 residues.

The chain couples TRBV25-1 to TRBJ1-2, with 7 bases aligning to TRBD1. V lost 3 bases to trimming and J lost 4 bases; unmatched junction nucleotides: 11. CDR1 is MGHDK and CDR2 is SYGVNS in the germline V gene. The CDR3 covers 16 residues. CDR3 coding DNA: TGTGCCAGCAGTGATTTCAGGACAGGAGGCTCCTATGGCTACACCTTC. Translated, it gives CASSDFRTGGSYGYTF.

The chain uses TRBV21-1 and TRBJ2-7; the table gives TRBD2 as D, unverified against the DNA. TRBV21-1 represents a pseudogene. The CDR3 is 22 amino acids. DNA for the CDR3: TGTGCCAGCAGCAAATTCCGGGGGAGGGTGAGCACCAATTCCGAAAAAACCTACGAGCAGTACTTC. The encoded protein is CASSKFRGRVSTNSEKTYEQYF.

The chain joins TRBV5-1 to TRBJ2-2; no definite D call. The V and J ends lost 2 bases and 2 bases respectively, with 4 bases between them. Germline V gene sequence: CDR1 SGHRS, CDR2 YFSETQ. This CDR3 has 13 amino acids. The DNA of the CDR3 is TGCGCCAGCAGCTTCGGTAACACCGGGGAGCTGTTTTTT. Amino acids: CASSFGNTGELFF.

This chain joins TRBV7-9 and TRBJ1-6; 7 bases align to TRBD1. V was pared by 5 bases and J by 10 bases, with 14 bases of the junction left unmatched. Looked up from germline, CDR1 is SEHNR and CDR2 is FQNEAQ (reference sequence). CDR3 size: 16 residues. CDR3 amino acids: CASSPSGGTVQSPLHF. The CDR3 DNA reads TGTGCCAGCAGCCCCAGCGGAGGGACAGTTCAATCACCCCTCCACTTT.

This chain uses TRBV19 with TRBJ2-3, with D maybe TRBD1 (6 bases). Germline values: CDR1 LNHDA, CDR2 SQIVND (reference sequence). The CDR3 has 13 residues. V lost 2 bases and J 3 bases, leaving 6 bases between the germline ends. The CDR3, as DNA: TGTGCCAGTAGTATACAGGGGACAGATACGCAGTATTTT. Its protein is CASSIQGTDTQYF.